Listed here are 19 T cell receptor beta chains from one sample, sequenced in a study of metastatic and nonmetastatic thyroid tumors. TCRdb reanalyzed the PCR reads with MiXCR. This sample has about 45,000 clones, with 3% to 3.5% found just once. No patient received treatment before thyroid surgery. The sample consisted of blood. These receptors came from a female donor with papillary thyroid cancer or a benign thyroid nodule (not recorded which). Some clones in this sample may be carry-over from other donors' samples.

This clone was found a few times. The rearrangement links TRBV28 to TRBJ1-5; unclear D gene. The CDR3 totals 14 residues. In germline, CDR1 is MDHEN, CDR2 SYDVKM. Trimming left V 6 bases short and J 8 bases short, with 17 bases between. The CDR3 sequence: CASRPQRKMEPQHF. CDR3 nucleotide sequence: TGTGCCAGCAGGCCCCAGAGAAAAATGGAGCCCCAGCATTTT.

This clone came up many times. The chain carries TRBV19 and TRBJ2-1; 14 bases match TRBD2. CDR1 is LNHDA and CDR2 is SQIVND in the germline V gene (reference sequence). The CDR3 consists of 16 residues. After removal of 4 bases from V and 5 bases from J, the junction contained 4 bases not matched to a gene. CDR3 nucleotide sequence: TGTGCCAGTAGTAGGGGGACTAGCGGGAGCCACAATGAGCAGTTCTTC. This encodes CASSRGTSGSHNEQFF.

This clone was observed many times. CDR3 sequence reads: CASSTQRNYGYTF. In nucleotides, the CDR3 is TGTGCCAGCAGCACACAGCGAAACTATGGCTACACCTTC. The J gene is TRBJ1-2, the V gene TRBV11-1; D is uncertain. Trimming left V 5 bases short and J 2 bases short, with 9 bases between. The germline V gene encodes CDR1 SGHAT and CDR2 FQDESV (reference sequence). This CDR3 comprises 13 residues.

This clone has more than one count but fewer than ten. This rearrangement joins TRBV20-1 to TRBJ2-3; weak D call: TRBD1 (7 bases). With 2 bases removed from V and 4 bases from J, the gap between germline ends came to 22 bases. The CDR3 is 17 residues long. Germline values: CDR1 DFQATT, CDR2 SNEGSKA (reference sequence). CDR3 bases: TGCAGTGCTAGATCTGAGCGCCAGGGCAGGGGGGCAGATACGCAGTATTTT. This sequence encodes CSARSERQGRGADTQYF.

The table lists this clone with many counts. The identical CDR3 is also encoded by other nucleotide sequences in the sample. The V and J genes are TRBV2 and TRBJ1-2, with TRBD1 identical over 7 bases. V lost 6 bases, J lost 8 bases, and 6 bases stayed unmatched. This CDR3 region has 12 residues. Looked up from germline, CDR1 is SNHLY and CDR2 is FYNNEI. In DNA form, the CDR3 reads TGTGCCAGCAGGGGGGACAGCGGGGGCTACACCTTC. It yields the protein CASRGDSGGYTF.

In its sample, this clone was seen many times. This sample also contains other DNA sequences that code for the same CDR3. The V gene is TRBV20-1, the J gene TRBJ2-3; TRBD2 is a possible D gene (7 bases). V lost 8 bases, J lost 1 base, and 31 bases lay in between. This CDR3 is 19 amino acids long. Germline values: CDR1 DFQATT, CDR2 SNEGSKA (reference sequence). The CDR3 loop is CSYLSPGGQIQTRTDTQYF. CDR3 sequence (DNA): TGCAGTTACTTAAGCCCGGGGGGCCAAATCCAAACCCGCACAGATACGCAGTATTTT.

This clone was counted at least ten times. The gene calls are TRBV9 and TRBJ1-3; 9 bases are a match to TRBD1. This CDR3 contains 15 residues. Germline V CDR1 and CDR2: SGDLS, YYNGEE. Trimming at V came to 4 bases and at J to 2 bases, leaving 4 bases not matched to a gene. The CDR3 DNA is TGTGCCAGCAGCCCACGACAGGGGGCTGGAAACACCATATATTTT. Protein sequence: CASSPRQGAGNTIYF.

The V call is TRBV6-9, the J call TRBJ1-6; D is uncertain. This CDR3 is 16 amino acids long. CDR1 MNHGY and CDR2 SVAAGI come from the germline V gene. V was shortened by 3 bases and J by 3 bases, with 12 bases between the two germline ends. The DNA of the CDR3 is TGTGCCAGCAGTTACCCTCTAAGCTTCTATAATTCACCCCTCCACTTT. This translates into CASSYPLSFYNSPLHF.

This clone was detected ten times or more. One end of the junction fails to match germline, which may point to a read error. The gene calls are TRBV27 and TRBJ2-7; D tentatively fits TRBD1 or TRBD2 (5 bases each). CDR3 size: 14 residues. Germline V gene lookup returns CDR1 MNHEY and CDR2 SMNVEV (reference sequence). CDR3 protein: CASSLGGGHGGPNF. For the CDR3, the DNA is TGTGCCAGCAGTTTAGGGGGTGGACACGGCGGCCCGAACTTC.

This clone was picked up many times. The rearrangement joins TRBV20-1 to TRBJ2-7; TRBD2 might be the D (6 bases). Germline V gene lookup returns CDR1 DFQATT and CDR2 SNEGSKA (reference sequence). This CDR3 is built from 14 residues. The V and J ends lost 3 bases and 6 bases respectively, with 18 bases between them. Written as DNA, the CDR3 is TGCAGTGCTAGGTCGGGTCAGAAGGGAGGCGAGCAGTACTTC. Its translation is CSARSGQKGGEQYF.

The chain is built from TRBV12-3 or TRBV12-4 and TRBJ1-2; possibly TRBD1 for D (6 bases). With 3 bases removed from V and 8 bases from J, the gap between germline ends came to 13 bases. The CDR3 loop spans 13 amino acids. As DNA, the CDR3 is TGTGCCAGCAGTTTTTCGGGGGCGCGGGGCTACACCTTC. Translation: CASSFSGARGYTF.

The gene calls are TRBV2 and TRBJ2-1, with 16 bases identical to TRBD2. The CDR3 has 15 residues. CDR1 and CDR2 from the germline V gene are SNHLY and FYNNEI. Trimming cost V 6 bases and J 11 bases; bases outside gene matches: 7. The CDR3 loop reads CASREGLAGGFKQFF. The CDR3 nucleotides are TGTGCCAGCAGGGAGGGACTAGCGGGAGGGTTTAAGCAGTTCTTC.

This clone was seen many times. The rearrangement joins TRBV7-3 to TRBJ2-2, with 7 bases identical to TRBD2. The CDR3 runs to 14 residues. Trimming removed 1 base from V and 6 bases from J; junction bases left unmatched: 2. Germline V gene data show CDR1 as SGHTA and CDR2 as FQGTGA. The CDR3, as DNA: TGTGCCAGCAGCTTAAGGACTAGTTCCGGGGAGCTGTTTTTT. Residues: CASSLRTSSGELFF.

Many counts were recorded for this clone. V gene TRBV7-8 combines with J gene TRBJ1-2; 8 positions match TRBD1. Trimming at V came to 2 bases and at J to 5 bases, leaving 4 bases not matched to a gene. Per germline, CDR1 SGHVS and CDR2 FQNEAQ. The CDR3 has 14 residues. CDR3 residues: CASSLKTGEYGYTF. Here the CDR3 DNA reads TGTGCCAGCAGCTTAAAGACAGGGGAATATGGCTACACCTTC. Together with reference TRBV7-8 and TRBJ1-2, the CDR3 gives the full variable domain: GAGVSQSPRYKVAKRGQDVALRCDPISGHVSLFWYQQALGQGPEFLTYFQNEAQLDKSGLPSDRFFAERPEGSVSTLKIQRTQQEDSAVYLCASSLKTGEYGYTFGSGTRLTVV.

This clone showed up just a few times. The junction and the germline gene differ at one end; a read error may be behind it. The chain uses TRBV30 and TRBJ1-3, with D unresolved. Germline V gene lookup returns CDR1 GTSNPN and CDR2 SVGIG (reference sequence). The CDR3 loop spans 13 amino acids. The CDR3 reads CAWRYDAGNNIYF. The CDR3 DNA follows: TGTGCCTGGAGATACGACGCTGGAAACAACATATATTTT.

At least ten counts were recorded for this clone. J is TRBJ2-7 and V is TRBV6-1; possible D gene TRBD2, 5 bases. Trimming pared 6 bases from V and 3 bases from J, leaving 15 bases between. The CDR3 length is 14 residues. The germline V gene encodes CDR1 MNHNS and CDR2 SASEGT. The CDR3 loop reads CASSGLGSGYEQYF. Here the CDR3 DNA reads TGTGCCAGCAGCGGCCTTGGGAGTGGCTACGAGCAGTACTTC.

In this sample, this clone turned up a few times. The rearrangement joins TRBV12-3 or TRBV12-4 to TRBJ2-1, with no clear D. The CDR3 loop spans 15 amino acids. Trimming stripped 7 bases from V and 3 bases from J, with 16 bases between. The CDR3 bases are TGTGCCAGCACCAGGACGGGCCGCTTCTACAATGAGCAGTTCTTC. As protein: CASTRTGRFYNEQFF.

In this sample, this clone turned up many times. The V call is TRBV4-1, the J call TRBJ1-5; a possible D gene is TRBD1 (5 bases). The CDR3 runs to 17 residues. V lost 0 bases and J lost 3, with 15 bases in between. Germline CDR1 MGHRA, CDR2 YSYEKL. CDR3 in DNA: TGCGCCAGCAGCCAAGAACTCGGGACGGGACTCAATCAGCCCCAGCATTTT. It translates to CASSQELGTGLNQPQHF.

This clone was seen many times. The chain is built from TRBV19 and TRBJ1-4; 9 bases are shared with TRBD1. Per germline, CDR1 LNHDA and CDR2 SQIVND (reference sequence). The V and J ends lost 7 bases and 7 bases, in that order; junction bases with no gene match: 10. CDR3 length equals 15 residues. This CDR3 reads CASNDLGTGTEKLFF. The DNA of the CDR3 is TGTGCCAGTAACGATCTAGGGACAGGGACTGAAAAACTGTTTTTT.